This passage covers 26 T cell receptor beta chains from one sample sequenced in a study of siplizumab effects on memory and regulatory T cells. Their target antigens are unknown. Only in-frame clones appear in the TCRdb table, and some are missing; sequencing was by immunoSEQ multiplex PCR. The data show some 15,000 clones, 45% to 50% seen once. Kept together in coculture, the mixed lymphocyte reaction cells spent about six days at 37°C. What was sequenced was CFSE-low (dividing) CD4+ T cells sorted from an allogeneic mixed lymphocyte reaction. The receptors were sampled from a human donor in good health; the cells came from an allogeneic mixed lymphocyte reaction.

A few counts support this clone. J is TRBJ1-2 and V is TRBV5-1; a weak D match, TRBD1 (5 bases). CDR3 length: 15 amino acids. The V end was cut by 9 bases, the J end by 2 bases, with 20 bases between. Germline CDR1 SGHRS, CDR2 YFSETQ. The CDR3, as DNA: TGCGCCACCCGCGGGTCCGCGGGGACCAACTATGGCTACACCTTC. As protein: CATRGSAGTNYGYTF.

This clone was observed a handful of times. This chain uses TRBV4-1 with TRBJ2-7; perhaps TRBD2 as D (5 bases). Germline CDR1 is MGHRA and CDR2 is YSYEKL. V was pared by 1 base and J by 0 bases, with 10 bases between. This CDR3 has 15 residues. For the CDR3, the DNA is TGCGCCAGCAGCCAAGCCCCGGGATACTCCTACGAGCAGTACTTC. Its translation is CASSQAPGYSYEQYF.

The rearrangement links TRBV7-9 to TRBJ2-7; D gene uncertain. Germline-derived CDR1 and CDR2 are SEHNR and FQNEAQ (reference sequence). Trimming pared 5 bases from V and 2 bases from J, leaving 7 bases between. This CDR3 has 12 residues. The CDR3 here is CASSLVTYEQYF. The CDR3 DNA reads TGTGCCAGCAGCCTAGTTACCTACGAGCAGTACTTC.

The chain couples TRBV27 to TRBJ2-7; D perhaps matches TRBD1 (6 bases). Looked up from germline, CDR1 is MNHEY and CDR2 is SMNVEV (reference sequence). Between the trimmed V and J ends, which lost 3 bases and 0 bases, there was a span of 9 bases. The CDR3 is made up of 14 amino acids. The CDR3 loop reads CASSFLGASYEQYF. The CDR3 DNA reads TGTGCCAGCAGTTTTTTGGGGGCCTCCTACGAGCAGTACTTC.

V and J are TRBV6-5 and TRBJ2-5; D is undetermined. The end of the DNA fits TRBJ2-7 better, so the J call may be wrong. Germline assignment: CDR1 MNHEY and CDR2 SVGAGI. This CDR3 region has 13 residues. The CDR3 region is CASSYPGRYEQYF. CDR3 sequence (DNA): TGTGCCAGCAGTTACCCCGGACGGTACGAGCAGTACTTC.

This clone was seen a handful of times. The chain has TRBV18 and TRBJ1-1; 8 bases fit TRBD1. The CDR3 length is 16 residues. CDR1 and CDR2 (germline): KGHSH, LQKENI. With V trimmed by 6 bases and J by 3 bases, 12 bases remained unmatched. The CDR3 DNA is TGTGCCAGCTCTCGACAGGGGCGAAGTGTGGACACTGAAGCTTTCTTT. This gives the protein CASSRQGRSVDTEAFF.

This rearrangement joins TRBV30 to TRBJ2-7; TRBD2 matches at 11 bases. CDR3 length equals 15 residues. Per germline, CDR1 GTSNPN and CDR2 SVGIG (reference sequence). With 0 bases clipped from V and 9 bases from J, the junction kept 10 bases outside the gene matches. The CDR3 coding sequence is TGTGCCTGGAGTGTACCGCTAGCGGGAGGAAGGTGGCAGTACTTC. It is translated as CAWSVPLAGGRWQYF.

The table lists this clone with a few counts. The chain has TRBV18 and TRBJ2-2, with a possible D match to TRBD1 (5 bases). CDR3 size: 15 residues. Trimming took off 4 bases at V and 1 base at J, with 10 bases between the two ends. From germline, CDR1 is KGHSH and CDR2 LQKENI. The CDR3 sequence: CASSRIQVNTGELFF. For the CDR3, the DNA is TGTGCCAGCTCACGGATACAGGTGAACACCGGGGAGCTGTTTTTT.

This chain links TRBV5-4 with TRBJ2-1; possible D gene TRBD2, 5 bases. Per the germline V gene, CDR1 is SGHNT and CDR2 is YYREEE (reference sequence). V was clipped by 1 base and J by 10 bases, with 9 bases between them. The CDR3 is made up of 12 amino acids. Here the CDR3 reads CASSLTSGEQFF. The CDR3 DNA follows: TGTGCCAGCAGCTTGACTAGTGGCGAGCAGTTCTTC.

Regarding this clone: Sequence at one end of the junction differs from germline and may be a read error. This chain joins TRBV18 and TRBJ1-1, with 8 positions matching TRBD1. The CDR3 has 13 amino acids. Germline loops: CDR1 KGHSH, CDR2 LQKENI. CDR3 coding DNA: TGTGCCAGCTCACCAACTGAAACTCGACAGGGGAGTTTT. It encodes CASSPTETRQGSF.

The chain uses TRBV6-6 and TRBJ2-7, with a tentative D call TRBD2 (5 bases). The germline V and J ends were trimmed by 3 bases and 7 bases, with 13 bases remaining between them. CDR3 length equals 13 residues. Germline assignment: CDR1 MNHNY and CDR2 SVGAGI (reference sequence). This CDR3 reads CASSYTRPGEQYF. In nucleotides, the CDR3 is TGTGCCAGCAGTTATACCCGCCCGGGGGAGCAGTACTTC.

By sample fraction, this clone is medium-sized. The chain carries TRBV7-2 and TRBJ2-3; no clear D gene. The CDR3 loop spans 13 amino acids. The V end lost 1 base, the J end lost 0 bases, and 2 bases lay between the germline ends. Germline CDR1 SGHTA, CDR2 FQGNSA. The CDR3 region is CASSLGSTDTQYF. CDR3 bases: TGTGCCAGCAGCTTAGGGAGCACAGATACGCAGTATTTT.

CDR3 sequence (DNA): TGTGCCTCTAGGAGAGGTAACACCGGGGAGCTGTTTTTT. It specifies CASRRGNTGELFF. This chain uses TRBV6-9 with TRBJ2-2; no clear D. Germline CDR1 and CDR2: MNHGY and SVAAGI. The CDR3 runs 13 residues. The V gene lost 11 bases and the J gene lost 2 bases, with 12 bases spanning the gap.

This chain joins TRBV7-2 and TRBJ2-1, with D maybe TRBD2 (6 bases). Trimming took 4 bases from V and 12 from J, leaving 16 bases between them. CDR3 length equals 13 residues. Germline V lookup: CDR1 SGHTA, CDR2 FQGNSA. This CDR3 is CASSSRNLGGQFF. Here the CDR3 DNA reads TGTGCCAGCAGCTCACGGAATTTGGGAGGGCAGTTCTTC.

V usage is TRBV7-2 and J usage is TRBJ2-2; 7 nucleotides line up with TRBD2. This CDR3 contains 15 residues. J lost 2 bases, V lost 2 bases, and 2 bases had no gene match. CDR1 and CDR2 (germline): SGHTA, FQGNSA. This CDR3 reads CASSLSSGNTGELFF. CDR3 bases: TGTGCCAGCAGCTTATCTAGCGGCAACACCGGGGAGCTGTTTTTT.

This clone is medium-sized in the sample. The genes are TRBV30 and TRBJ1-3; D is perhaps TRBD1 (6 bases). Germline V lookup: CDR1 GTSNPN, CDR2 SVGIG (reference sequence). The CDR3 length is 15 residues. V lost 4 bases and J 4 bases, leaving 17 bases between the germline ends. CDR3 DNA sequence: TGTGCCTGGATGGGCAGGGGCCTTGGGGGAAACACCATATATTTT. Translated, it gives CAWMGRGLGGNTIYF.

This clone turned up a few times. The rearrangement uses TRBV6-1 and TRBJ2-7; tentative D call: TRBD2 (5 bases). V dropped 5 bases and J dropped 2 bases, with 13 bases sitting between them. The CDR3 is made up of 14 amino acids. Germline V CDR1 and CDR2: MNHNS, SASEGT. CDR3 bases: TGTGCCAGCAGTCCCTCGGGGAACGCCTACGAGCAGTACTTC. Residues: CASSPSGNAYEQYF.

The chain combines TRBV10-3 with TRBJ1-1, with 8 bases matching TRBD1. V lost 3 bases and J lost 5; bases outside the gene matches: 11. This CDR3 has 16 amino acids. Germline V CDR1 and CDR2: ENHRY, SYGVKD. The CDR3 bases are TGTGCCATCAGTGACTTCGGCAGGGGGCCGGGGACTGAAGCTTTCTTT. This codes for CAISDFGRGPGTEAFF.

This chain connects TRBV13 to TRBJ1-5; TRBD1 matches at 7 bases. Unmatched junction bases numbered 2, after V lost 3 bases and J lost 3 bases. This CDR3 spans 14 amino acids. Germline V CDR1 and CDR2: PRHDT, FYEKMQ (reference sequence). The CDR3 spells CASSLGQINQPQHF. The CDR3 region has the DNA TGTGCCAGCAGCTTGGGACAGATCAATCAGCCCCAGCATTTT.

For the CDR3, the DNA is TGTGCCAGCAGCCCGGGACAGGGGGCGTGGACTGAAGCTTTCTTT. Its translation is CASSPGQGAWTEAFF. The chain combines TRBV5-5 with TRBJ1-1, with 12 positions matching TRBD1. The V segment lost 4 bases and the J segment 5 bases; nucleotides outside the gene matches: 6. The germline V gene encodes CDR1 SGHKS and CDR2 YYEKEE (reference sequence). The CDR3 spans 15 residues.

The genes are TRBV18 and TRBJ1-4; TRBD1 aligns across 7 bases. The CDR3 covers 14 residues. The germline V gene encodes CDR1 KGHSH and CDR2 LQKENI. J was trimmed by 5 bases and V by 1 base; bases with no gene match: 1. The CDR3 nucleotides read TGTGCCAGCTCACCACAACAGGGGAATGAAAAACTGTTTTTT. This gives the protein CASSPQQGNEKLFF. The entire variable domain, with the rest obtained from reference TRBV18 and TRBJ1-4, is as follows: NAGVMQNPRHLVRRRGQEARLRCSPMKGHSHVYWYRQLPEEGLKFMVYLQKENIIDESGMPKERFSAEFPKEGPSILRIQQVVRGDSAAYFCASSPQQGNEKLFFGSGTQLSVL.

This clone was detected a few times. The identical CDR3 is also encoded by other nucleotide sequences in the sample. The chain employs TRBV7-8 and TRBJ2-5, with D unclear. Germline loops: CDR1 SGHVS, CDR2 FQNEAQ. Trimming removed 3 bases from V and 4 bases from J, with 9 bases in between. The CDR3 sequence is 13 residues long. CDR3 coding DNA: TGTGCCAGCAGCTTCGGGCCCGGAGAGACCCAGTACTTC. Translating it yields CASSFGPGETQYF.

J is TRBJ2-3 and V is TRBV21-1; the table's D call, TRBD2, has no DNA check behind it. TRBV21-1 is labeled a pseudogene. The CDR3 totals 16 residues. Here the CDR3 DNA reads TGTGCCAGCTTACGGAGGGCCTCTACTAGCACAGATACGCAGTATTTT. This sequence encodes CASLRRASTSTDTQYF.

The chain couples TRBV10-3 to TRBJ2-5, with D unresolved. This CDR3 region has 14 residues. V was clipped by 4 bases and J by 5 bases, with 14 bases between them. Germline CDR1 reads ENHRY; CDR2 reads SYGVKD. For the CDR3, the DNA is TGTGCCATCAGTGGGAACAGCCTCCAGGAGACCCAGTACTTC. It encodes CAISGNSLQETQYF.

By share, this clone ranks as medium-sized. CDR3 in DNA: TGTGCCATCAGGGAACAGGGCGCGAACACCGGGGAGCTGTTTTTT. Translating gives CAIREQGANTGELFF. The chain is built from TRBV10-3 and TRBJ2-2, with D possibly being TRBD1 (6 bases). Trimming removed 6 bases at V and 0 bases at J, with 11 bases between. Germline V gives CDR1 ENHRY, CDR2 SYGVKD. The CDR3 loop spans 15 amino acids.

This clone was found a few times. The V gene is TRBV15, the J gene TRBJ2-7, with a possible D match to TRBD1 (5 bases). Germline values: CDR1 LNHNV, CDR2 YYDKDF (reference sequence). V dropped 5 bases and J dropped 2 bases, with 10 bases sitting between them. The CDR3 is made up of 13 amino acids. The CDR3 here is CATSFGQTYEQYF. The CDR3 DNA sequence: TGTGCCACCAGCTTCGGACAAACCTACGAGCAGTACTTC.